This entry features one T cell receptor (beta chain) sequence. Antigen unknown. This CDR3 contains 13 residues. Per the germline V gene, CDR1 is MNHNS and CDR2 is SASEGT. Trimming pared 3 bases from V and 6 bases from J, leaving 8 bases between. The assay was immunoSEQ multiplex PCR, and TCRdb's table has in-frame clones only and misses some. This table holds some 110,000 clones, about 86% found once. The data originate from a study of T cell responses to AZD1222 COVID-19 vaccine. Overall study findings and caveats: Repertoire samples came only from after the peak T cell response.

V and J are TRBV6-1 and TRBJ2-2; tentatively, D is TRBD1 or TRBD2 (5 bases each). The specimen comprised peripheral blood, sampled 28 days after the second AZD1222 dose. The receptor's source is an adult who received the AZD1222 COVID-19 vaccine. CDR3: CASSERGSGELFF. The CDR3 bases are TGTGCCAGCAGTGAGAGGGGATCCGGGGAGCTGTTTTTT.